The clone carrying this T cell receptor beta chain was observed a few times. Its antigen is currently unknown. The V end was cut by 6 bases, the J end by 2 bases, with 11 bases between. The CDR3 spans 13 residues. CDR1 and CDR2 (germline): SGHTA, FQGTGA. The data are from a study of T cell repertoires in cytomegalovirus infection. As for the study in general: Public TCR beta signatures indicated both CMV infection and matching HLA type.

TCRdb passed the reads through MiXCR, listing each CDR3 protein once. The sample has 150,000 to 200,000 distinct CDR3 sequences, roughly 30% seen once. Study outcomes and limitations: Cumulative public TCR beta family frequency identified CMV carriers with the relevant HLA. Clonotype analysis showed dominance of the ex vivo response by HLA-C-restricted CMV-specific TCR beta clonotypes.

This receptor was taken from a human donor in good health (CMV status not recorded). Some clones in this sample may be carry-over from other donors' samples. The chain joins TRBV7-3 to TRBJ2-7; D may be TRBD1 or TRBD2 (5 bases each). Input material: PBMCs. The CDR3 sequence: CASSTGPTYEQYF. CDR3 in DNA: TGTGCCAGCAGTACGGGGCCTACCTACGAGCAGTACTTC.